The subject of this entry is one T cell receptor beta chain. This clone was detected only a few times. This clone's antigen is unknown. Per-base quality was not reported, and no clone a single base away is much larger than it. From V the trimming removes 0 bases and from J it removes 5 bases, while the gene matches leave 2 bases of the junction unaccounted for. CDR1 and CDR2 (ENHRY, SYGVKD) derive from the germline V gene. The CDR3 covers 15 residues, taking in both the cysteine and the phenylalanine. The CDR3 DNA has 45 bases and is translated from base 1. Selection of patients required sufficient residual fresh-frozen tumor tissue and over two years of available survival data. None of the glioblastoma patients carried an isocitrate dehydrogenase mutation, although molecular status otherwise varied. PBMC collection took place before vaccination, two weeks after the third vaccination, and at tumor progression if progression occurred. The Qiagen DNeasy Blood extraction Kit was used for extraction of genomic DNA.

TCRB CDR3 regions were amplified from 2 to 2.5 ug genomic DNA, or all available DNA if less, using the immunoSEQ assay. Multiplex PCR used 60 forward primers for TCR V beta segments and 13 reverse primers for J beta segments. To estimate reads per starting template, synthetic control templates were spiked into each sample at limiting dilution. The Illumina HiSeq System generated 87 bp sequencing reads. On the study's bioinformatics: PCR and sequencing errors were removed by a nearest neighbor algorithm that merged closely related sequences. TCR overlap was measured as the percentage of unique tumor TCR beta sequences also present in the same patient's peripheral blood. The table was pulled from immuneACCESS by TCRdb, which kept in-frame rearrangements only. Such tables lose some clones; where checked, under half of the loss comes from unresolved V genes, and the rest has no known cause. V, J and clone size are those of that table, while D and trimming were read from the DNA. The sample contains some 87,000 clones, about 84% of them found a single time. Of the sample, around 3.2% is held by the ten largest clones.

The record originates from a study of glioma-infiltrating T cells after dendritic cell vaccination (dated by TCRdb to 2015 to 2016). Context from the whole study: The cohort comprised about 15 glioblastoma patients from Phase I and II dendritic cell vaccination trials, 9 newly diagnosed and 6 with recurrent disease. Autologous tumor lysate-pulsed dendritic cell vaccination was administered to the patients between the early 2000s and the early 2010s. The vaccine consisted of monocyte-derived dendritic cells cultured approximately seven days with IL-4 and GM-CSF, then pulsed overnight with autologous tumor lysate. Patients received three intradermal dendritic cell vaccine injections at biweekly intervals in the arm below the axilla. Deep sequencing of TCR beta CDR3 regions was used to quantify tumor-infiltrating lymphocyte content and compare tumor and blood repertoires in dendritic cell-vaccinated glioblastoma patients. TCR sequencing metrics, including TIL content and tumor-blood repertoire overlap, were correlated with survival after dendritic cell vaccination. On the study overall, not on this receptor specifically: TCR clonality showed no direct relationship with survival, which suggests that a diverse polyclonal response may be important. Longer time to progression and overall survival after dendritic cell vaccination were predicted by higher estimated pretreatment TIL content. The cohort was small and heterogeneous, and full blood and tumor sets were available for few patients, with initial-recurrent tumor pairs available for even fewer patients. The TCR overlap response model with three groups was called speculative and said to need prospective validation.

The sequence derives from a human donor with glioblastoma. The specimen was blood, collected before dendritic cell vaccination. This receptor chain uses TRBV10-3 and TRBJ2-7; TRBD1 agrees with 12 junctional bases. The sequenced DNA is TGTGCCATCAGTGAGTCCGGGACAGGGGGCAACGAGCAGTACTTC. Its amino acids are CAISESGTGGNEQYF.